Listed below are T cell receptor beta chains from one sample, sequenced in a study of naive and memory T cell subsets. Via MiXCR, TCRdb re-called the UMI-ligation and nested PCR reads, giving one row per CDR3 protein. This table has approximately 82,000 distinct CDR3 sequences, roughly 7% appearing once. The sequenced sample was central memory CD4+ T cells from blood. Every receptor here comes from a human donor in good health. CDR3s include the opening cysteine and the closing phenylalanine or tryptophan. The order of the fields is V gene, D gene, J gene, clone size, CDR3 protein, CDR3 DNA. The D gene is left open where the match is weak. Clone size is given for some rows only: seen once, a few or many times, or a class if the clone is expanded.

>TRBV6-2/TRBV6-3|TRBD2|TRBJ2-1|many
CASSSRTSGGAYNEQFF
TGTGCCAGCAGTTCCCGGACTAGCGGGGGGGCCTACAATGAGCAGTTCTTC
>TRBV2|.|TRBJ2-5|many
CASSGSRETQYF
TGTGCCAGCAGTGGCTCACGAGAGACCCAGTACTTC
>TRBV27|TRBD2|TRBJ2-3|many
CASSPRTSGGSTDTQYF
TGTGCCAGCAGTCCCCGTACTAGCGGGGGGTCCACAGATACGCAGTATTTT
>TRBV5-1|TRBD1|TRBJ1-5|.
CASSLAPTGESNQPQHF
TGCGCCAGCAGCTTGGCACCGACAGGGGAAAGCAATCAGCCCCAGCATTTT
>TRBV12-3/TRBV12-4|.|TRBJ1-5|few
CASSFTGNNQPQHF
TGTGCCAGCAGTTTCACAGGGAACAATCAGCCCCAGCATTTT
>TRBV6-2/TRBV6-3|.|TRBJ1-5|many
CASSPRGAGNQPQHF
TGTGCCAGCAGCCCTCGCGGGGCTGGCAATCAGCCCCAGCATTTT
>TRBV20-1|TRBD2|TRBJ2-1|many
CSARKGGRYNEQFF
TGCAGTGCTAGAAAGGGCGGGAGGTACAATGAGCAGTTCTTC
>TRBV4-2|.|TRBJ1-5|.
CASSQVFREDGQPQHF
TGTGCCAGCAGCCAAGTTTTTAGGGAGGACGGGCAGCCCCAGCATTTT
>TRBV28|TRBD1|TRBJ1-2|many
CASSFRVGRGQGYGYTF
TGTGCCAGCAGTTTCCGAGTGGGGAGGGGGCAAGGCTATGGCTACACCTTC
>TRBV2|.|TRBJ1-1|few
CASRSTSSRGEAFF
TGTGCCAGCAGATCGACCAGCAGTCGTGGTGAAGCTTTCTTT
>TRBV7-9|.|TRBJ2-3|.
CASSLGPTGATQYF
TGTGCCAGCAGCTTAGGACCCACGGGAGCTACGCAGTATTTT
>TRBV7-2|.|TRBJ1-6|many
CASSRAVYNSPLHF
TGTGCCAGCAGCCGTGCGGTTTATAATTCACCCCTCCACTTT
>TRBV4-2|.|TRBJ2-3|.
CASSQDPGSTDTQYF
TGTGCCAGCAGCCAAGATCCGGGTAGCACAGATACGCAGTATTTT
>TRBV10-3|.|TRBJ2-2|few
CAISRTANTGELFF
TGTGCCATCAGTCGGACCGCGAACACCGGGGAGCTGTTTTTT
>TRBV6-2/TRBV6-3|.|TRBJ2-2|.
CASSYVGTLNTGELFF
TGTGCCAGCAGTTACGTTGGGACACTCAACACCGGGGAGCTGTTTTTT
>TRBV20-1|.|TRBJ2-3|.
CSADFRDKFTDTQYF
TGCAGTGCCGATTTTCGGGACAAGTTCACAGATACGCAGTATTTT
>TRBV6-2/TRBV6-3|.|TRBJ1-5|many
CASKPTAGNQPQHF
TGTGCCAGCAAACCAACAGCGGGAAATCAGCCCCAGCATTTT
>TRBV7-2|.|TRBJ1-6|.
CASSLGGLGTSPLHF
TGTGCCAGCAGCTTAGGGGGCCTGGGTACTTCACCCCTCCACTTT
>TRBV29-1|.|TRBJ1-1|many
CSAVQERGEAFF
TGCAGCGCCGTACAGGAGAGAGGGGAAGCTTTCTTT
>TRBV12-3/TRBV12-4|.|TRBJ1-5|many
CASSLTGHQPQHF
TGTGCCAGCTCCTTAACAGGGCATCAGCCCCAGCATTTT
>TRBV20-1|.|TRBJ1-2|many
CSAETRGPNYGYTF
TGCAGTGCTGAAACCAGGGGCCCCAACTATGGCTACACCTTC
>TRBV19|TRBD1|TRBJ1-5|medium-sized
CASTKSGQGGGQPQHF
TGTGCCAGTACCAAGTCCGGACAGGGGGGAGGTCAGCCCCAGCATTTT
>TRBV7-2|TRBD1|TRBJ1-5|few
CASSTRQGSNQPQHF
TGTGCCAGCAGCACCCGACAGGGTAGCAATCAGCCCCAGCATTTT
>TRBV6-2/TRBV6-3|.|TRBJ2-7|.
CASSPRLGVGYYEQYF
TGTGCCAGCAGCCCACGACTAGGCGTGGGATACTACGAGCAGTACTTC
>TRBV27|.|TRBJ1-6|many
CASSPPQGNSPLHF
TGTGCCAGCAGTCCCCCTCAGGGCAATTCACCCCTCCACTTT
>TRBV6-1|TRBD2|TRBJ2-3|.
CASRPFTSGRSTDTQYF
TGTGCCAGCAGGCCGTTTACTAGCGGCAGAAGCACAGATACGCAGTATTTT
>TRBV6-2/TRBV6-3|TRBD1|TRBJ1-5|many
CASARQGNQPQHF
TGTGCCAGCGCGAGACAGGGGAATCAGCCCCAGCATTTT
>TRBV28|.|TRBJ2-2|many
CASSFGWTGELFF
TGTGCCAGCAGTTTTGGGTGGACCGGGGAGCTGTTTTTT
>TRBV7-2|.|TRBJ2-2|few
CASSLNGLASGELFF
TGTGCCAGCAGCTTAAACGGTCTAGCGTCCGGGGAGCTGTTTTTT
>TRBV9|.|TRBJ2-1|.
CASSVGVGGGGNYRVVNEQFF
TGTGCCAGCAGCGTAGGGGTAGGTGGGGGGGGGAACTACAGGGTGGTCAATGAGCAGTTCTTC
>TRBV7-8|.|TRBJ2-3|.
CASSLAGPADTQYF
TGTGCCAGCAGCTTAGCGGGACCGGCAGATACGCAGTATTTT
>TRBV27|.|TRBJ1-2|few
CASSPATGHAGDGYTF
TGTGCCAGCAGTCCCGCAACCGGACATGCTGGGGATGGCTACACCTTC
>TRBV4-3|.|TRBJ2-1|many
CASSQQGGRNEQFF
TGCGCCAGCAGCCAACAGGGGGGAAGGAATGAGCAGTTCTTC
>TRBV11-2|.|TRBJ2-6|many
CASSSLFTSGANVLTF
TGTGCCAGCAGCTCCCTATTTACCTCTGGGGCCAACGTCCTGACTTTC
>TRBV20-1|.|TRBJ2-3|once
CSASGGDLRWRDTQYF
TGCAGTGCTAGTGGAGGCGACCTACGGTGGAGAGATACGCAGTATTTT
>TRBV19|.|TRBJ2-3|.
CASSIGNTQYF
TGTGCCAGTAGTATAGGGAATACGCAGTATTTT
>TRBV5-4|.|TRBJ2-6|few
CASDPGGRSGANVLTF
TGTGCCAGCGATCCTGGGGGTCGTTCTGGGGCCAACGTCCTGACTTTC
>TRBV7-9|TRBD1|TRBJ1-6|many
CASSHRDREGSPLHF
TGTGCCAGCAGCCACCGGGACAGGGAGGGTTCACCCCTCCACTTT